Listed below are T cell receptor beta chains from one sample, sequenced in a study of technical replicates of blood from several donors. The method was immunoSEQ multiplex PCR; TCRdb's version includes in-frame clones alone and lacks a portion of them. This sample has about 80,000 clones, with roughly 94% found just once. The sequenced sample consisted of T cells isolated from PBMCs. These receptors were collected from a human donor in good health. Both conserved end residues are part of each CDR3. D genes are given only for firm matches. Clone sizes are given selectively: once, few, many, or a class where the clone is expanded.

D,J,size,V,CDR3,DNA
TRBD2,TRBJ2-5,-,TRBV5-1,CASSATSGLQETQYF,TGCGCCAGCAGCGCGACTAGCGGCCTCCAAGAGACCCAGTACTTC
TRBD2,TRBJ2-3,-,TRBV4-2,CASSQDLLAGITDTQYF,TGTGCCAGCAGCCAAGATCTCCTAGCGGGGATCACAGATACGCAGTATTTT
TRBD2,TRBJ2-3,-,TRBV6-6,CASINSGGSTDTQYF,TGTGCCAGCATTAATAGCGGGGGGAGCACAGATACGCAGTATTTT
-,TRBJ1-5,-,TRBV30,CAWSREADQPQHF,TGTGCCTGGAGTCGAGAGGCAGATCAGCCCCAGCATTTT
-,TRBJ1-2,-,TRBV4-1,CASSQDQAAYGYTF,TGCGCCAGCAGCCAAGATCAGGCAGCCTATGGCTACACCTTC
-,TRBJ2-7,-,TRBV25-1,CASSEPLLREQYF,TGTGCCAGCAGCGAACCCCTCCTCAGGGAGCAGTACTTC
-,TRBJ1-1,-,TRBV20-1,CSAGRSEAFF,TGCAGTGCTGGTAGATCTGAAGCTTTCTTT
TRBD2,TRBJ2-3,-,TRBV6-6,CASSSLSREITDTQYF,TGTGCCAGCAGTTCCTTATCGCGGGAGATAACAGATACGCAGTATTTT
-,TRBJ2-2,-,TRBV19,CASSIEPVVTGELFF,TGTGCCAGTAGTATAGAACCTGTAGTAACCGGGGAGCTGTTTTTT
-,TRBJ2-3,-,TRBV5-4,CASNRLTDTQYF,TGTGCCAGCAATCGACTGACAGATACGCAGTATTTT
TRBD2,TRBJ2-5,-,TRBV2,CASGSGRMIETQYF,TGTGCCAGCGGATCCGGGAGGATGATAGAGACCCAGTACTTC
TRBD1,TRBJ1-2,-,TRBV27,CASSPSTGTGSGYTF,TGTGCCAGCAGTCCTTCTACCGGGACAGGGAGCGGCTACACCTTC
TRBD1,TRBJ1-2,-,TRBV4-3,CASSQDRTGFVYGYTF,TGCGCCAGCAGCCAAGATCGGACAGGGTTCGTCTATGGCTACACCTTC
-,TRBJ1-1,-,TRBV7-9,CASSPFTETEAFF,TGTGCCAGCAGCCCCTTTACCGAGACTGAAGCTTTCTTT
-,TRBJ2-1,-,TRBV5-6,CASSLSVRNEQFF,TGTGCCAGCAGCTTGTCGGTGAGAAATGAGCAGTTCTTC
-,TRBJ2-1,-,TRBV11-2,CASSLGEIVYNEQFF,TGTGCCAGCAGCTTAGGGGAGATCGTCTACAATGAGCAGTTCTTC
-,TRBJ1-4,-,TRBV4-1,CASSQGFTVDNEKLFF,TGCGCCAGCAGCCAAGGGTTCACGGTTGATAATGAAAAACTGTTTTTT
TRBD2,TRBJ2-1,-,TRBV19,CASSIGGGIIFF,TGTGCCAGTAGTATCGGGGGAGGGATCATATTCTTC
TRBD1,TRBJ2-7,-,TRBV2,CASRQGASYEQYF,TGTGCCAGCAGACAGGGGGCCTCCTACGAGCAGTACTTC
-,TRBJ1-3,-,TRBV18,CASSPLVQGVRNTIYF,TGTGCCAGCTCACCACTAGTACAGGGAGTGCGAAACACCATATATTTT
-,TRBJ1-2,-,TRBV20-1,CSAGQYGYTF,TGCAGTGCCGGACAGTATGGCTACACCTTC
-,TRBJ2-7,few,TRBV18,CASSPEDSYEQYF,TGTGCCAGCTCACCAGAGGACAGCTACGAGCAGTACTTC
TRBD2,TRBJ2-4,-,TRBV9,CASSNRGSRENIQYF,TGTGCCAGCAGCAACCGCGGGAGTCGGGAAAACATTCAGTACTTC
TRBD1,TRBJ1-2,once,TRBV19,CASSIDRDRFYGYTF,TGTGCCAGTAGTATAGATAGGGACAGGTTCTATGGCTACACCTTC
-,TRBJ1-3,once,TRBV30,CAWSPGLGENTIYF,TGTGCCTGGAGCCCGGGACTAGGCGAAAACACCATATATTTT
TRBD2,TRBJ2-7,once,TRBV6-1,CASELAGGSYEQYF,TGTGCCAGCGAACTAGCGGGAGGATCCTACGAGCAGTACTTC
TRBD1,TRBJ1-2,-,TRBV6-5,CASSSGQGVYYTF,TGTGCCAGCAGCTCCGGACAGGGCGTTTACTACACCTTC
TRBD1,TRBJ1-4,-,TRBV18,CASSTGQGDEKLFF,TGTGCCAGCTCAACCGGACAGGGAGACGAAAAACTGTTTTTT